This is a list of T cell receptor beta chains from one sample in a study of molecular identifiers for immune sequencing clone quantification. TCRdb itself ran the PCR reads through MiXCR, one entry per CDR3 protein. Found here are fewer than 350,000 distinct CDR3 sequences, about a quarter of them singletons; the top ten hold around 0.7%. The sequenced material came from naive CD8+ T cells from blood, with Jurkat cell RNA spiked in. These receptors were obtained from a human donor in good health. Some libraries in this study had Jurkat cell RNA spiked in. The CDR3 runs from the conserved cysteine through the conserved F or W. A D gene is named only where the DNA matches it firmly. Expanded clones get a size class; other rows say once, few or many, or leave the size out.

abundance	d_gene	v_gene	j_gene	CDR3aa	CDR3nt
many	.	TRBV12-3/TRBV12-4	TRBJ2-7	CASSLEVYEQYF	TGTGCCAGCAGTTTAGAGGTCTACGAGCAGTACTTC
once	.	TRBV6-5	TRBJ1-5	CANSPSTQYNQPQHF	TGTGCCAACAGCCCCTCGACGCAGTACAATCAGCCCCAGCATTTT
many	.	TRBV5-5	TRBJ2-5	CASGRQETQYF	TGTGCCAGCGGACGCCAGGAGACCCAGTACTTC
many	.	TRBV6-5	TRBJ2-3	CASSYRHLNGIDTQYF	TGTGCCAGCAGTTACCGTCACCTCAACGGGATAGATACGCAGTATTTT
few	TRBD1	TRBV29-1	TRBJ2-7	CSVVKAEDRGNYEQYF	TGCAGCGTCGTAAAAGCCGAAGACAGGGGGAACTACGAGCAGTACTTC
many	.	TRBV20-1	TRBJ2-7	CSARDGQRGSYEQYF	TGCAGTGCTAGAGATGGACAGCGTGGGTCCTACGAGCAGTACTTC
few	TRBD2	TRBV27	TRBJ2-1	CASSLSLGLADYNEQFF	TGTGCCAGCAGTTTATCGTTGGGACTAGCGGACTACAATGAGCAGTTCTTC
.	.	TRBV7-6	TRBJ2-5	CASTSPQETQYF	TGTGCCAGCACCTCGCCTCAAGAGACCCAGTACTTC
many	.	TRBV12-3/TRBV12-4	TRBJ1-1	CASSFGATEAFF	TGTGCCAGCAGTTTTGGGGCCACTGAAGCTTTCTTT
many	.	TRBV19	TRBJ2-7	CASSFGQGGTYEQYF	TGTGCCAGCAGCTTCGGGCAGGGGGGCACCTACGAGCAGTACTTC
.	.	TRBV7-9	TRBJ2-3	CTSRQLSSRNTQYF	TGTACCAGCCGCCAACTATCATCTCGGAATACACAGTATTTT
many	.	TRBV4-1	TRBJ2-3	CASSLNGDTQYF	TGCGCCAGCAGCCTTAATGGTGATACGCAGTATTTT
few	.	TRBV6-2/TRBV6-3	TRBJ2-1	CASSPRDWSYNEQFF	TGTGCCAGCAGTCCCCGGGACTGGAGTTACAATGAGCAGTTCTTC
.	.	TRBV5-6	TRBJ1-1	CASRPRTETNTEAFF	TGTGCCAGCAGACCAAGGACAGAGACGAACACTGAAGCTTTCTTT
.	.	TRBV12-3/TRBV12-4	TRBJ2-3	CACTFPSDTQYF	TGTGCCTGCACATTCCCTTCAGATACGCAGTATTTT
.	TRBD1	TRBV28	TRBJ1-2	CASSFPDGQGADYGYTF	TGTGCCAGCAGTTTCCCCGATGGACAGGGGGCAGACTATGGCTACACCTTC
many	.	TRBV14	TRBJ2-3	CASSQTGSGDTQYF	TGTGCCAGCAGCCAAACTGGTTCAGGGGATACGCAGTATTTT
.	.	TRBV11-3	TRBJ2-1	CASSSLLEGRNEQVF	TGTGCCAGCAGCTCCTTGTTGGAGGGACGCAATGAGCAGGTCTTC
.	TRBD2	TRBV7-9	TRBJ2-5	CASSTRSGLEETQYF	TGTGCCAGCAGCACTCGGTCGGGACTAGAAGAGACCCAGTACTTC
.	.	TRBV30	TRBJ1-4	CAWMVFGKLFF	TGTGCCTGGATGGTTTTTGGAAAACTGTTTTTT
few	TRBD1	TRBV5-5	TRBJ1-1	CASSLVPGTENTEAFF	TGTGCCAGCAGCTTGGTTCCCGGGACAGAGAACACTGAAGCTTTCTTT
.	.	TRBV30	TRBJ2-2	CAWSQYTGELFF	TGTGCCTGGAGTCAATACACCGGGGAGCTGTTTTTT
.	TRBD1	TRBV27	TRBJ1-2	CASRGQNYGNTF	TGTGCCAGCAGGGGACAGAACTATGGCAACACCTTC
few	.	TRBV7-2	TRBJ2-1	CASSLGWWYEQFF	TGTGCCAGCAGCTTAGGTTGGTGGTATGAGCAGTTCTTC
few	TRBD1	TRBV28	TRBJ2-2	CASKIQGDTGELFF	TGTGCCAGCAAGATACAGGGGGACACCGGGGAGCTGTTTTTT
.	.	TRBV9	TRBJ2-3	CASSVELADTQYF	TGTGCCAGCAGCGTCGAGCTAGCAGATACGCAGTATTTT
few	.	TRBV4-2	TRBJ2-4	CASSQDYLLGSPAAKNIQYF	TGTGCCAGCAGCCAAGATTATTTATTGGGCAGTCCGGCGGCCAAAAACATTCAGTACTTC
many	TRBD2	TRBV7-8	TRBJ2-5	CASSLLAGAHQYF	TGTGCCAGCAGCTTACTAGCGGGGGCTCATCAGTACTTC
.	.	TRBV4-3	TRBJ2-2	CASSRLYADPANTGELFF	TGCGCCAGCAGCCGACTGTACGCTGACCCTGCGAACACCGGGGAGCTGTTTTTT
many	.	TRBV7-9	TRBJ1-5	CASSSTSEPQHF	TGTGCCAGCAGCTCCACGAGTGAGCCCCAGCATTTT
many	TRBD1	TRBV6-6	TRBJ1-1	CASRQGPYTEAFF	TGTGCCAGTCGACAGGGCCCCTACACTGAAGCTTTCTTT
many	.	TRBV20-1	TRBJ1-5	CSARDRRGFSNQPQHF	TGCAGTGCTAGAGATCGAAGGGGTTTTAGCAATCAGCCCCAGCATTTT
.	.	TRBV28	TRBJ2-7	CASSPVTGAYEQYF	TGTGCCAGCAGTCCCGTGACAGGAGCCTACGAGCAGTACTTC
.	.	TRBV4-3	TRBJ1-5	CASSQDWGGQGILPDQPQHF	TGCGCCAGCAGCCAAGATTGGGGGGGCCAGGGCATACTTCCCGATCAGCCCCAGCATTTT
.	.	TRBV7-6	TRBJ2-7	CASSFGTAEGEQYF	TGTGCCAGCAGCTTTGGGACGGCCGAAGGGGAGCAGTACTTC
few	.	TRBV10-3	TRBJ2-3	CAISVDSSTDTQYF	TGTGCCATCAGTGTAGACAGTAGCACAGATACGCAGTATTTT
few	.	TRBV13	TRBJ2-1	CASSLGTPGDEQFF	TGTGCCAGCAGCTTGGGGACGCCTGGGGATGAGCAGTTCTTC
many	.	TRBV2	TRBJ2-7	CASRYSPSYEQYF	TGTGCCAGCAGATATTCCCCCTCCTACGAGCAGTACTTC
.	.	TRBV30	TRBJ2-3	CAWRFSGKTDTQYF	TGTGCCTGGAGGTTTAGCGGAAAGACAGATACGCAGTATTTT
few	.	TRBV7-9	TRBJ2-1	CASTSASFNEQFF	TGTGCCAGCACCTCGGCCTCTTTCAATGAGCAGTTCTTC
.	.	TRBV4-3	TRBJ2-7	CASSQFRGSLGEQYF	TGCGCCAGCAGCCAATTCCGTGGGAGCTTGGGCGAGCAGTACTTC
.	TRBD1	TRBV9	TRBJ2-7	CASSVGAGGLYEQYF	TGTGCCAGCAGCGTCGGGGCAGGGGGTCTTTACGAGCAGTACTTC
.	TRBD1	TRBV25-1	TRBJ1-1	CASSVTGGTEAFF	TGTGCCAGCAGTGTGACAGGGGGAACTGAAGCTTTCTTT
many	.	TRBV28	TRBJ2-5	CASTSGLALPRAPQYF	TGTGCCAGCACCTCGGGGCTAGCACTACCCCGAGCGCCCCAGTACTTC
few	.	TRBV4-2	TRBJ2-7	CASSQDRQYSYEQYF	TGTGCCAGCAGCCAAGATCGACAGTACTCCTACGAGCAGTACTTC
many	TRBD2	TRBV7-2	TRBJ2-1	CASTPSGTRGHEQFF	TGTGCCAGCACCCCATCTGGGACTAGGGGCCATGAGCAGTTCTTC
.	TRBD1	TRBV12-3/TRBV12-4	TRBJ1-5	CASSFGTGRDQPQHF	TGTGCCAGCAGTTTTGGGACAGGGCGGGATCAGCCCCAGCATTTT
.	TRBD2	TRBV4-3	TRBJ2-1	CASSQRLAVLYYNEQFF	TGCGCCAGCAGCCAGAGACTAGCGGTGTTATACTACAATGAGCAGTTCTTC
.	TRBD2	TRBV5-3	TRBJ2-7	CASSPYGLAFQPSF	TGTGCCAGCAGCCCCTACGGACTAGCTTTCCAGCCGTCCTTC
many	.	TRBV7-9	TRBJ1-1	CASSPGVPGFSEAFF	TGTGCCAGCAGCCCAGGGGTCCCTGGGTTCAGTGAAGCTTTCTTT
.	.	TRBV9	TRBJ2-3	CASSVEGQSTDTQYF	TGTGCCAGCAGCGTTGAGGGTCAGAGCACAGATACGCAGTATTTT